This T cell receptor (beta chain) comes out of a study of T cell repertoires in cytomegalovirus infection. Whole-study context: Public signatures in TCR beta pointed to CMV infection and matching HLA type. Overall study results and limits: Clonotypes of TCR beta that were HLA-C-restricted and CMV-specific dominated the ex vivo response. Carriers of CMV plus the relevant HLA were identified by cumulative public TCR beta family frequency.

TCRdb re-called the reads with MiXCR, one entry per CDR3 protein. This sample yields about 310,000 distinct CDR3 sequences, of which about a sixth are seen a single time; about 11% belongs to the top ten. With 3 bases clipped from V and 5 bases from J, the junction kept 15 bases outside the gene matches. The CDR3 runs 18 residues. This clonotype was recorded at least ten times. The antigen is undetermined. The chain joins TRBV12-3 or TRBV12-4 to TRBJ1-4, with 7 bases fitting TRBD1. Sequencing used PBMCs. The receptor was isolated from a human donor in good health (CMV status not recorded). Some clones in this sample may be carry-over from other donors' samples. CDR3 loop: CASSLFPGQGQLNEKLFF. CDR3 coding DNA: TGTGCCAGCAGTTTGTTTCCGGGGCAGGGACAGTTGAATGAAAAACTGTTTTTT.